The TCR beta chain under discussion was sequenced for a study of cytomegalovirus exposure and HLA in healthy donors. Whole-study findings and limits: From TCR beta sequences, most subjects' HLA-A and HLA-B alleles were reportedly predicted accurately.

As for this clone: No antigen is known for it.

PCR involved 60 Vbeta and 13 Jbeta primers. The method was immunoSEQ multiplex PCR; TCRdb's version includes in-frame clones alone and lacks a portion of them. The table records 75,000 to 100,000 clones, 81% of them present only once. The origin of this receptor is a man aged 35 to 55 in good health and CMV-seropositive. Sequencing was done on a sample of PBMCs.

In DNA, the CDR3 is TGTGCCAGCAGCAGAGAGCTCGGACTGCTCAGCTCTGGGGCCAACGTCCTGACTTTC. Translating it yields CASSRELGLLSSGANVLTF. The genes are TRBV2 and TRBJ2-6, with D maybe TRBD2 (5 bases). Germline V CDR1 and CDR2: SNHLY, FYNNEI. The V end lost 6 bases, the J end lost 0 bases, and 21 bases lay between the germline ends. The CDR3 contains 19 residues. Based on the CDR3 plus reference TRBV2 and TRBJ2-6, the full variable domain is EPEVTQTPSHQVTQMGQEVILRCVPISNHLYFYWYRQILGQKVEFLVSFYNNEISEKSEIFDDQFSVERPDGSNFTLKIRSTKLEDSAMYFCASSRELGLLSSGANVLTFGAGSRLTVL.